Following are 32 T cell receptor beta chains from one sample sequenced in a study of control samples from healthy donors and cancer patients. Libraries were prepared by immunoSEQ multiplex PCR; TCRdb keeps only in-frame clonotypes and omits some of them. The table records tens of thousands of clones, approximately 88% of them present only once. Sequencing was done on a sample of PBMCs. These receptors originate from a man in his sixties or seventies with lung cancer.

The CDR3 sequence: CATSAQGTYEQYF. Written as DNA, the CDR3 is TGTGCCACCAGTGCTCAGGGTACCTACGAGCAGTACTTC. This chain uses TRBV24-1 with TRBJ2-7, with TRBD1 as a possible D gene (5 bases). This CDR3 is built from 13 residues. The germline CDR1 and CDR2 sequences are KGHDR and SFDVKD. V was pared by 5 bases and J by 2 bases, with 9 bases between.

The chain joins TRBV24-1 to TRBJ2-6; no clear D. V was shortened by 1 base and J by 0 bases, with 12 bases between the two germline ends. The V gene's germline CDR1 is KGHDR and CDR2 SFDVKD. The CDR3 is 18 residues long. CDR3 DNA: TGTGCCACCAGTGATTTATCGCTATTCAGCTCTGGGGCCAACGTCCTGACTTTC. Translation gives CATSDLSLFSSGANVLTF.

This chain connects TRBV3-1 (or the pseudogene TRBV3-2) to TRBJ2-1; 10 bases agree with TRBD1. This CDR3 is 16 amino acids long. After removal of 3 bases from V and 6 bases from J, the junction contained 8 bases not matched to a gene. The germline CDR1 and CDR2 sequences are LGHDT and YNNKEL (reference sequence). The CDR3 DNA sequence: TGTGCCAGCAGCCAGAGAAGGGGACAGGGGTCCAATGAGCAGTTCTTC. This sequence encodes CASSQRRGQGSNEQFF.

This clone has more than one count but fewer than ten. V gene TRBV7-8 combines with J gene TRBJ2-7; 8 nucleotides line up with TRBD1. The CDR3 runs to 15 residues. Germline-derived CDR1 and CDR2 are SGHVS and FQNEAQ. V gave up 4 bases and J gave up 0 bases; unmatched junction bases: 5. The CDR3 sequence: CASSSRGRGSYEQYF. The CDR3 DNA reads TGTGCCAGCAGCTCCAGGGGGCGCGGCTCCTACGAGCAGTACTTC.

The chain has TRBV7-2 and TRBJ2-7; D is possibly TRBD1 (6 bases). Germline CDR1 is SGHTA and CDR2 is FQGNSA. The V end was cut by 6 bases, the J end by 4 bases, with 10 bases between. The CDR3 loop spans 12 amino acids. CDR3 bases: TGTGCCAGCAGAAGGACAGTATACGAGCAGTACTTC. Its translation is CASRRTVYEQYF. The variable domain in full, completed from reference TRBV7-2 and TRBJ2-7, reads GAGVSQSPSNKVTEKGKDVELRCDPISGHTALYWYRQSLGQGLEFLIYFQGNSAPDKSGLPSDRFSAERTGGSVSTLTIQRTQQEDSAVYLCASRRTVYEQYFGPGTRLTVT.

For the CDR3, the DNA is TGTGCCAGCAGGGGACGAGGCTATGGCTACACCTTC. Translating gives CASRGRGYGYTF. The chain recombines TRBV19 with TRBJ1-2, with D possibly TRBD1 on 6 matching bases. V lost 9 bases and J 4 bases, leaving 12 bases between the germline ends. This CDR3 region has 12 residues. Germline V gene lookup returns CDR1 LNHDA and CDR2 SQIVND (reference sequence).

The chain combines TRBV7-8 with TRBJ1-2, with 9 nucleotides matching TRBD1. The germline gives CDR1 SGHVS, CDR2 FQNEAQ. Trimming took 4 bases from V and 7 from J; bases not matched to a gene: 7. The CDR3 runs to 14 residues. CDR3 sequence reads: CASSSLQGASGYTF. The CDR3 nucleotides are TGTGCCAGCAGCTCGTTACAGGGGGCTTCTGGCTACACCTTC.

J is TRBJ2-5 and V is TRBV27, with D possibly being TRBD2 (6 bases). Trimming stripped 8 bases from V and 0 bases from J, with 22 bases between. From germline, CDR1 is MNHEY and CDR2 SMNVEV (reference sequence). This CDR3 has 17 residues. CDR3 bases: TGTGCCAGCTCCAGAGGGCGGGGATCCGTGTACCAAGAGACCCAGTACTTC. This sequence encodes CASSRGRGSVYQETQYF.

The DNA of the CDR3 is TGTGCCAGCAGTACCCCCTCGGGGGTAGTGGGTGGCTACACCTTC. It translates to CASSTPSGVVGGYTF. The chain links TRBV28 to TRBJ1-2; a weak D match, TRBD1 (5 bases). The CDR3 sequence is 15 residues long. The germline CDR1 and CDR2 sequences are MDHEN and SYDVKM. V lost 5 bases and J 7 bases, leaving 20 bases between the germline ends.

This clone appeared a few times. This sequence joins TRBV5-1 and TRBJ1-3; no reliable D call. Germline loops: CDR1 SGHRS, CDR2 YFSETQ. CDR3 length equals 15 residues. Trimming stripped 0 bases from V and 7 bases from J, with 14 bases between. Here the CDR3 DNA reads TGCGCCAGCAGCTTGGCTCCAGGCGGGCAGAACACCATATATTTT. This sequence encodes CASSLAPGGQNTIYF.

The CDR3 region has the DNA TGTGCCAGCAGTTTGGTCCGGGACAGGGTGTTTTTT. Translated, it gives CASSLVRDRVFF. This rearrangement joins TRBV28 to TRBJ2-2, with 9 bases lining up with TRBD1. This CDR3 region has 12 residues. Trimming cost V 3 bases and J 15 bases; bases outside gene matches: 5. Germline CDR1 MDHEN, CDR2 SYDVKM. Looking up the rest from reference TRBV28 and TRBJ2-2 gives the full variable domain: DVKVTQSSRYLVKRTGEKVFLECVQDMDHENMFWYRQDPGLGLRLIYFSYDVKMKEKGDIPEGYSVSREKKERFSLILESASTNQTSMYLCASSLVRDRVFFGEGSRLTVL.

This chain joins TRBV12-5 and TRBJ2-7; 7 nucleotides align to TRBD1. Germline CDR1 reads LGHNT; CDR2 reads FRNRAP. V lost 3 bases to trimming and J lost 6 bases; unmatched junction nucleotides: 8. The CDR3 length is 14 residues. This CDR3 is CASGLLDRSGEQYF. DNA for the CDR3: TGTGCTAGTGGTTTACTGGACAGGTCTGGCGAGCAGTACTTC.

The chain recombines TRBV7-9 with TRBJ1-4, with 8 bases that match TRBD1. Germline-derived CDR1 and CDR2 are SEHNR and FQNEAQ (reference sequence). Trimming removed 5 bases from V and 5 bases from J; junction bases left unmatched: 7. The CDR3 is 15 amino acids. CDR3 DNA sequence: TGTGCCAGCAGCACATGGACAGGGTTAAATGAAAAACTGTTTTTT. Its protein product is CASSTWTGLNEKLFF.

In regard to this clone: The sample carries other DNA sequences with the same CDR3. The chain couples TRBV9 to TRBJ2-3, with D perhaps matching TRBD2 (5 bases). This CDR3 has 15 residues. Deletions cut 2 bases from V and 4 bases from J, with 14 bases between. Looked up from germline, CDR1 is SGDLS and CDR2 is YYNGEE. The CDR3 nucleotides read TGTGCCAGCAGCGTCGCCAGCGGCCGCGCAGATACGCAGTATTTT. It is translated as CASSVASGRADTQYF.

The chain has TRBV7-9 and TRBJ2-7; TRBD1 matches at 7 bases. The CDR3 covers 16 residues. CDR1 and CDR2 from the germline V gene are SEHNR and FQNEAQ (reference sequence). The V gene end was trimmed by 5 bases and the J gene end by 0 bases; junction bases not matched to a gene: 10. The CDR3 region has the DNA TGTGCCAGCAGCCCCCAAGGGACAGTCTCCTCCTACGAGCAGTACTTC. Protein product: CASSPQGTVSSYEQYF.

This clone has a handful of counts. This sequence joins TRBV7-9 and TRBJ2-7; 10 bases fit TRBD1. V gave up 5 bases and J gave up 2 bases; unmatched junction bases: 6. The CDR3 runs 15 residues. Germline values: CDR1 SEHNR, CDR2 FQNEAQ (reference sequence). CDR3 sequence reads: CASSPRQGATYEQYF. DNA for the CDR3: TGTGCCAGCAGCCCCCGACAGGGGGCCACCTACGAGCAGTACTTC.

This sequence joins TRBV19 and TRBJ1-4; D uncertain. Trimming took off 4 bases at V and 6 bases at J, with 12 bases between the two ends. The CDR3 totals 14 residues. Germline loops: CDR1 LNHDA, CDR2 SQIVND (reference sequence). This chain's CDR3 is CASSTRDVDEKLFF. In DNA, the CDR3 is TGTGCCAGTAGTACCCGAGACGTGGATGAAAAACTGTTTTTT.

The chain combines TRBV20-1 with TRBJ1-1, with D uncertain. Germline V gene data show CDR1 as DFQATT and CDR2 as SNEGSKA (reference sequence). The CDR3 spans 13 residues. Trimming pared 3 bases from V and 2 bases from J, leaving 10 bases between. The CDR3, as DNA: TGCAGTGCTAGTAAACAGTACAACACTGAAGCTTTCTTT. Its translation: CSASKQYNTEAFF.

DNA of the CDR3: TGTGCCAGCAGTTTAAGGGGACAGGGGATACCTGAAGCTTTCTTT. As protein: CASSLRGQGIPEAFF. This chain links TRBV27 with TRBJ1-1; 10 nucleotides agree with TRBD1. The ends lost 2 bases at V and 6 bases at J; junction bases unmatched: 6. The CDR3 covers 15 residues. Germline V gene data show CDR1 as MNHEY and CDR2 as SMNVEV (reference sequence).

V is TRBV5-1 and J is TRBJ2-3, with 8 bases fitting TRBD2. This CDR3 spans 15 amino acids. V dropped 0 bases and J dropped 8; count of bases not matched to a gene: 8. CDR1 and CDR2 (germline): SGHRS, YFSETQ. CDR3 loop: CASSLAAGGFGTQYF. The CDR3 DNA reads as TGCGCCAGCAGCTTGGCCGCGGGGGGTTTTGGTACGCAGTATTTT. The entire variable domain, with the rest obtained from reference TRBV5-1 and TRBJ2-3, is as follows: KAGVTQTPRYLIKTRGQQVTLSCSPISGHRSVSWYQQTPGQGLQFLFEYFSETQRNKGNFPGRFSGRQFSNSRSEMNVSTLELGDSALYLCASSLAAGGFGTQYFGPGTRLTVL.

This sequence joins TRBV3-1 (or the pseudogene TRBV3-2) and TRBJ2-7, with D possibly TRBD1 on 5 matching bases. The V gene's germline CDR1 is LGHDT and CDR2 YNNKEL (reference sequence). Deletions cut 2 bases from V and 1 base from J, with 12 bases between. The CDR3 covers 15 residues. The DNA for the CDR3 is TGTGCCAGCAGCCAAATAAGGACATTTTCCTACGAGCAGTACTTC. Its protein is CASSQIRTFSYEQYF.

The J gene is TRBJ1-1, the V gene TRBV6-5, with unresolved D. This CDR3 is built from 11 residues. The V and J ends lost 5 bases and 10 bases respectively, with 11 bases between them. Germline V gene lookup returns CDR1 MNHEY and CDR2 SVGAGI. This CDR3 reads CASSNAKGAFF. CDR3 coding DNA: TGTGCCAGCAGTAACGCTAAAGGAGCTTTCTTT.

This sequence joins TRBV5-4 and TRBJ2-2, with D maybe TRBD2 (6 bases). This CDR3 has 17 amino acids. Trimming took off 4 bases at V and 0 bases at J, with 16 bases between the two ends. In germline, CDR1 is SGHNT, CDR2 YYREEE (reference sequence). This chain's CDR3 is CASSPNLGGANTGELFF. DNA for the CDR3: TGTGCCAGCAGCCCTAATCTCGGGGGAGCGAACACCGGGGAGCTGTTTTTT.

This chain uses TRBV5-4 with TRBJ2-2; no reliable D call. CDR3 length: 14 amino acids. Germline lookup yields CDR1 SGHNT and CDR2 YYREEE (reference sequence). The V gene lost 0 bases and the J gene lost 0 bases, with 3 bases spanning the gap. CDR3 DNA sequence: TGTGCCAGCAGCTTGGAACCGAACACCGGGGAGCTGTTTTTT. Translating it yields CASSLEPNTGELFF.

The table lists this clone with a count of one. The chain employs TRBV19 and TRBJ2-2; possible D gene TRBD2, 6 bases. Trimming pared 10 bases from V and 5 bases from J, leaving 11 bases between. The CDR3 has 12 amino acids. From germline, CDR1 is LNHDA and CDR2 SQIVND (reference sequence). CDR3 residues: CATARGTGELFF. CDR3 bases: TGTGCCACCGCTCGGGGGACCGGGGAGCTGTTTTTT.

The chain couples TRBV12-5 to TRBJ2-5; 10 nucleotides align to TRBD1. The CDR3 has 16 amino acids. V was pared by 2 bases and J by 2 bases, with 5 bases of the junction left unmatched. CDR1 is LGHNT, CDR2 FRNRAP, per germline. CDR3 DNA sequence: TGTGCTAGTGGTTTGAGGGACAGGGGAGCGCAAGAGACCCAGTACTTC. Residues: CASGLRDRGAQETQYF.

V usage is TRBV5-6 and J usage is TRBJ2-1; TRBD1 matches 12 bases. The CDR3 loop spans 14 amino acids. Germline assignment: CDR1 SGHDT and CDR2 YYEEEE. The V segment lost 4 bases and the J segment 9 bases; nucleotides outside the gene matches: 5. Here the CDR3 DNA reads TGTGCCAGCAGCCTGGGACAGGGGGCGAGTGAGCAGTTCTTC. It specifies CASSLGQGASEQFF.

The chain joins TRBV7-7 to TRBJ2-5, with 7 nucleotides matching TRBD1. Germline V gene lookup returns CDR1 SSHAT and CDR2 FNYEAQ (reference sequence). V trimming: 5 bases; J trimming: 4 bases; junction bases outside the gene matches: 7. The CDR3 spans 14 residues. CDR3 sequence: CASSRTGEGETQYF. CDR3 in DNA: TGTGCCAGCAGCCGTACAGGGGAAGGAGAGACCCAGTACTTC. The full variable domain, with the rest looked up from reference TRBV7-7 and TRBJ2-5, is GAGVSQSPRYKVTKRGQDVTLRCDPISSHATLYWYQQALGQGPEFLTYFNYEAQPDKSGLPSDRFSAERPEGSISTLTIQRTEQRDSAMYRCASSRTGEGETQYFGPGTRLLVL.

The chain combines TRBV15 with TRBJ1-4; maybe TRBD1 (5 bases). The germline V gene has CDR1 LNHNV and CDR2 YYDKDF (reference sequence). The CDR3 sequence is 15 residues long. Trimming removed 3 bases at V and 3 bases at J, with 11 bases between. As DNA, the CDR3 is TGTGCCACCAGCAGGGGGCGCGGAGCTAATGAAAAACTGTTTTTT. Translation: CATSRGRGANEKLFF.

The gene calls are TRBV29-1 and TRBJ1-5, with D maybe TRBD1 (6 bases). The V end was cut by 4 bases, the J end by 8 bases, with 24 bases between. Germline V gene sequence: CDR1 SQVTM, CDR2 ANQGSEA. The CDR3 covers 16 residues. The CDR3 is CSVGIGPQGRGEPQHF. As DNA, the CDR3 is TGCAGCGTTGGAATCGGACCCCAGGGGAGGGGGGAGCCCCAGCATTTT.

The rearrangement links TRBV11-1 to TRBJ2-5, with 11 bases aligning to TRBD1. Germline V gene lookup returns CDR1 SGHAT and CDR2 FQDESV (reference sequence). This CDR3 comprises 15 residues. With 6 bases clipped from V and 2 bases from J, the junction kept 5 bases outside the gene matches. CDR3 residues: CASRSGTGGQETQYF. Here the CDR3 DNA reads TGTGCCAGCAGAAGCGGGACAGGGGGACAAGAGACCCAGTACTTC.

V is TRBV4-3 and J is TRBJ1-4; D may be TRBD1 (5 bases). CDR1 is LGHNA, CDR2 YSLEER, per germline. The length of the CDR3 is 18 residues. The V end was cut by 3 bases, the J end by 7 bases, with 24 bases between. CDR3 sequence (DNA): TGCGCCAGCAGCCACCGCCTGGGCACGACAGAGTTAGGTGAAAAACTGTTTTTT. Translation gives CASSHRLGTTELGEKLFF.